One and the same sample provided the 12 T cell receptor beta chains below, sequenced in a study of OX40 agonist ivuxolimab in advanced cancers. Libraries were prepared by immunoSEQ multiplex PCR; TCRdb keeps only in-frame clonotypes and omits some of them. The repertoire holds about 62,000 clones, with nearly 95% as singletons. The specimen comprised CD4+ or CD8+ T cells sorted from blood, sampled in a trial of the OX40 agonist ivuxolimab. Receptors originate from an adult with an advanced solid tumor such as melanoma, head and neck, liver or kidney cancer.

The chain employs TRBV14 and TRBJ2-3; the D is unclear. From germline, CDR1 is SGHDN and CDR2 FVKESK. The CDR3 extends over 15 amino acids. Trimming removed 0 bases at V and 4 bases at J, with 11 bases between. As DNA, the CDR3 is TGTGCCAGCAGCCAAGAAGGCGGTCGGGCAGATACGCAGTATTTT. It encodes CASSQEGGRADTQYF. Supplemented by reference TRBV14 and TRBJ2-3, the full variable domain reads EAGVTQFPSHSVIEKGQTVTLRCDPISGHDNLYWYRRVMGKEIKFLLHFVKESKQDESGMPNNRFLAERTGGTYSTLKVQPAELEDSGVYFCASSQEGGRADTQYFGPGTRLTVL.

The chain uses TRBV7-6 and TRBJ2-2, with TRBD2 matching 7 bases. The CDR3 is made up of 14 amino acids. The V and J ends lost 3 bases and 6 bases, in that order; junction bases with no gene match: 4. The V gene's germline CDR1 is SGHVS and CDR2 FNYEAQ. The DNA for the CDR3 is TGTGCCAGCAGCTTGTGGGAGGGATCCGGGGAGCTGTTTTTT. This sequence encodes CASSLWEGSGELFF.

V usage is TRBV18 and J usage is TRBJ1-2, with a weak D call TRBD1 (5 bases). The V and J ends lost 4 bases and 2 bases respectively, with 8 bases between them. This CDR3 is built from 13 residues. Looked up from germline, CDR1 is KGHSH and CDR2 is LQKENI. The CDR3 region has the DNA TGTGCCAGCTCACTGGGGGAGAACTATGGCTACACCTTC. The encoded protein is CASSLGENYGYTF.

The gene calls are TRBV6-1 and TRBJ1-4; 8 bases are shared with TRBD1. V was pared by 1 base and J by 8 bases, with 6 bases of the junction left unmatched. This CDR3 contains 15 residues. Germline V CDR1 and CDR2: MNHNS, SASEGT. The DNA for the CDR3 is TGTGCCAGCAGTGAAGTGGACAGGGTTGGAGAAAAACTGTTTTTT. Protein sequence: CASSEVDRVGEKLFF.

The rearrangement joins TRBV2 to TRBJ2-7, with TRBD1 matching over 7 bases. Germline loops: CDR1 SNHLY, CDR2 FYNNEI. V shed 3 bases, J shed 2 bases, and the junction held 10 bases outside the gene matches. The CDR3 is 16 residues long. The CDR3 DNA reads TGTGCCAGCAGTGAGTTTTCGGAAGGGGGCCCCTACGAGCAGTACTTC. Translated, it gives CASSEFSEGGPYEQYF.

The chain carries TRBV19 and TRBJ1-5, with 8 positions matching TRBD1. The trim removed 6 bases at V and 3 bases at J, leaving 7 bases unmatched. The CDR3 length is 15 residues. Germline CDR1 and CDR2: LNHDA and SQIVND (reference sequence). The CDR3: CASSVVGQANQPQHF. The CDR3 nucleotides read TGTGCCAGTAGCGTAGTGGGACAGGCCAATCAGCCCCAGCATTTT.

The rearrangement joins TRBV2 to TRBJ2-1, with TRBD1 matching over 8 bases. Germline CDR1 SNHLY, CDR2 FYNNEI. Unmatched junction bases numbered 11, after V lost 5 bases and J lost 5 bases. This CDR3 is 16 amino acids long. The CDR3 nucleotides read TGTGCCAGCAGTCCGGACAGGGTGGGGGCTAACAATGAGCAGTTCTTC. Its translation: CASSPDRVGANNEQFF.

This rearrangement joins TRBV4-1 to TRBJ2-1, with D tentatively TRBD1 (6 bases). The ends were cut back, 3 bases at V and 5 bases at J, with 8 bases in the middle. This CDR3 has 13 amino acids. Germline V gene sequence: CDR1 MGHRA, CDR2 YSYEKL. CDR3 sequence reads: CASSHDRNNEQFF. The CDR3 DNA reads as TGCGCCAGCAGCCACGACAGGAACAATGAGCAGTTCTTC.

The gene calls are TRBV19 and TRBJ2-1; no reliable D call. Germline values: CDR1 LNHDA, CDR2 SQIVND (reference sequence). V gave up 4 bases and J gave up 0 bases, with 7 bases separating them. The CDR3 has 14 residues. This CDR3 reads CASSTYHSYNEQFF. In DNA form, the CDR3 reads TGTGCCAGTAGTACCTATCACTCCTACAATGAGCAGTTCTTC. Together with reference TRBV19 and TRBJ2-1, the CDR3 gives the full variable domain: DGGITQSPKYLFRKEGQNVTLSCEQNLNHDAMYWYRQDPGQGLRLIYYSQIVNDFQKGDIAEGYSVSREKKESFPLTVTSAQKNPTAFYLCASSTYHSYNEQFFGPGTRLTVL.

Here the CDR3 DNA reads TGTGCCAGCAGTCCGACACCGGGACTAGTAACCGGGGAGCTGTTTTTT. Translating gives CASSPTPGLVTGELFF. The V and J genes are TRBV27 and TRBJ2-2, with 8 bases identical to TRBD2. Germline V CDR1 and CDR2: MNHEY, SMNVEV (reference sequence). V trimming: 5 bases; J trimming: 5 bases; junction bases outside the gene matches: 10. This CDR3 contains 16 residues.

The chain recombines TRBV4-3 with TRBJ2-1; TRBD2 matches at 7 bases. V was clipped by 1 base and J by 0 bases; unmatched bases: 18. This CDR3 is 21 amino acids long. Germline assignment: CDR1 LGHNA and CDR2 YSLEER. The CDR3 is CASSQARSQGLAATSYNEQFF. In nucleotides, the CDR3 is TGCGCCAGCAGCCAAGCTCGCTCCCAGGGTCTAGCGGCGACCTCCTACAATGAGCAGTTCTTC.

The V and J genes are TRBV19 and TRBJ1-2; 12 positions agree with TRBD1. With 3 bases clipped from V and 2 bases from J, the junction kept 4 bases outside the gene matches. This CDR3 is 16 amino acids long. Germline lookup yields CDR1 LNHDA and CDR2 SQIVND (reference sequence). Here the CDR3 DNA reads TGTGCCAGTAGTATTACCGGGACAGGGGGCAACTATGGCTACACCTTC. Translated: CASSITGTGGNYGYTF.